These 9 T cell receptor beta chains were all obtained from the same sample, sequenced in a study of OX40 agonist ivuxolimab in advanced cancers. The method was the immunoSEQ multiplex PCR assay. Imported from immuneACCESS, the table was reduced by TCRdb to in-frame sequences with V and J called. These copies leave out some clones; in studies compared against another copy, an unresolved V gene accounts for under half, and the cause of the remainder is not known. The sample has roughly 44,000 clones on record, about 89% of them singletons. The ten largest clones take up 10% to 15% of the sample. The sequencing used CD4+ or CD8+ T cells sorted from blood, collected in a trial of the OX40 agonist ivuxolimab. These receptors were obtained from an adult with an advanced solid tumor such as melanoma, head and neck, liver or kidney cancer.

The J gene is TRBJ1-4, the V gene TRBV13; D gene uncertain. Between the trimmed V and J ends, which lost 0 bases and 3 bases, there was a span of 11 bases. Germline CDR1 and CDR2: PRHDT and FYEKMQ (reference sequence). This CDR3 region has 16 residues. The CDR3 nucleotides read TGTGCCAGCAGCTTAGGCCCCGGGGATGCTAATGAAAAACTGTTTTTT. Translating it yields CASSLGPGDANEKLFF.

CDR3 loop: CSALPEPGRPEAFF. CDR3 bases: TGCAGCGCTCTACCAGAGCCAGGGAGACCTGAAGCTTTCTTT. The rearrangement joins TRBV29-1 to TRBJ1-1, with D tentatively TRBD1 (5 bases). Trimming left V 7 bases short and J 6 bases short, with 21 bases between. The CDR3 has 14 residues. Germline CDR1 reads SQVTM; CDR2 reads ANQGSEA.

The CDR3 DNA sequence: TGTGCCAGCAGTGAATTGGGGATCCGAGGGTCTGAAGCTTTCTTT. Its protein is CASSELGIRGSEAFF. The rearrangement uses TRBV6-1 and TRBJ1-1; no firm D call. V dropped 2 bases and J dropped 6 bases, with 16 bases sitting between them. The CDR3 has 15 residues. Germline-derived CDR1 and CDR2 are MNHNS and SASEGT.

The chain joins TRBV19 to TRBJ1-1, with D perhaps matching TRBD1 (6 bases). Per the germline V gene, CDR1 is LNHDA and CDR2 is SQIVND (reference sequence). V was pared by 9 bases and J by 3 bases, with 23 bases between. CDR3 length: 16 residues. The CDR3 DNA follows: TGTGCCAGCCCACCGGACGACAGGCCCGGGGACACTGAAGCTTTCTTT. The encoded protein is CASPPDDRPGDTEAFF.

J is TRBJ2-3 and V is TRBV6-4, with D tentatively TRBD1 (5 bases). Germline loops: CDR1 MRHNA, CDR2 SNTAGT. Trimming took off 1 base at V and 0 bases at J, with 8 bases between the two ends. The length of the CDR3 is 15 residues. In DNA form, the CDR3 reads TGTGCCAGCAGTGACTGGGGCGGTAGCACAGATACGCAGTATTTT. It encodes CASSDWGGSTDTQYF.

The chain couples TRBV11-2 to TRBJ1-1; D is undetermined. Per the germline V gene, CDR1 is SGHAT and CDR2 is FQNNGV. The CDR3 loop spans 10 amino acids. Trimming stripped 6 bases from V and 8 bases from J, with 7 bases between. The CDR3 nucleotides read TGTGCCAGCAGACGAGGGGAAGCTTTCTTT. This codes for CASRRGEAFF.

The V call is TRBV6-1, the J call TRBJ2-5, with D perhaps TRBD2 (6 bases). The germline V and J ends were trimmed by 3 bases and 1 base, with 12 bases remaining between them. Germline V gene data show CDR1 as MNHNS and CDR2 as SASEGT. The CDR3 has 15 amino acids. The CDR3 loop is CASSDHRDSQETQYF. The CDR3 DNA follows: TGTGCCAGCAGTGACCACCGGGACTCCCAAGAGACCCAGTACTTC.

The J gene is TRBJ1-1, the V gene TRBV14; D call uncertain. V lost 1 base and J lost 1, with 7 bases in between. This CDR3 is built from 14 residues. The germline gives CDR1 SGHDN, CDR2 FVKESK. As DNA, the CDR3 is TGTGCCAGCAGCCAAGTCAGGCAGAACACTGAAGCTTTCTTT. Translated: CASSQVRQNTEAFF.

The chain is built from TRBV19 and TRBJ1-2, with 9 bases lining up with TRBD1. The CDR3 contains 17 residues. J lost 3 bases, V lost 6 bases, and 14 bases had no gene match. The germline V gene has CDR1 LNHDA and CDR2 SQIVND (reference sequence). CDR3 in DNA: TGTGCCAGTAGGACTTTGGACAGGGGAAGTGGGGACTATGGCTACACCTTC. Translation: CASRTLDRGSGDYGYTF. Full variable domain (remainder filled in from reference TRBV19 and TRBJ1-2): DGGITQSPKYLFRKEGQNVTLSCEQNLNHDAMYWYRQDPGQGLRLIYYSQIVNDFQKGDIAEGYSVSREKKESFPLTVTSAQKNPTAFYLCASRTLDRGSGDYGYTFGSGTRLTVV.